Sequencing of this T cell receptor (beta chain) was carried out in a study of blood T cells in healthy people across ages. This CDR3 spans 17 amino acids. Trimming took 5 bases from V and 5 from J; bases not matched to a gene: 15. In germline, CDR1 is SGDLS, CDR2 YYNGEE. For the second PCR, which ran for 7 to 11 cycles, a sample-barcoded 5' primer and a J-beta primer mix were used. Every individual sample yielded 2.5 million or more paired-end reads (each containing CDR3). One entry per CDR3 protein results from TCRdb running MiXCR on the 5' RACE reads. The sample comprises approximately 1.5 million distinct CDR3 sequences, roughly 30% of which are singletons, and 11% rests with the top ten. Regarding the study as a whole: Calculation of diversity from one million T cells yielded estimates considered to be underestimates. Significant beta diversity loss was already apparent by age approximately 38, declining roughly linearly.

As for this clonotype: Its antigen is not known.

Sequencing was done on a sample of blood. This chain links TRBV9 with TRBJ2-1; the match to TRBD2 covers 8 bases. The receptor was isolated from a woman between 25 and 40 years old in good health. The CDR3 DNA follows: TGTGCCAGCAGTGCACCTGCCGGGACTAGTGGTGACAATGAGCAGTTCTTC. This translates into CASSAPAGTSGDNEQFF.